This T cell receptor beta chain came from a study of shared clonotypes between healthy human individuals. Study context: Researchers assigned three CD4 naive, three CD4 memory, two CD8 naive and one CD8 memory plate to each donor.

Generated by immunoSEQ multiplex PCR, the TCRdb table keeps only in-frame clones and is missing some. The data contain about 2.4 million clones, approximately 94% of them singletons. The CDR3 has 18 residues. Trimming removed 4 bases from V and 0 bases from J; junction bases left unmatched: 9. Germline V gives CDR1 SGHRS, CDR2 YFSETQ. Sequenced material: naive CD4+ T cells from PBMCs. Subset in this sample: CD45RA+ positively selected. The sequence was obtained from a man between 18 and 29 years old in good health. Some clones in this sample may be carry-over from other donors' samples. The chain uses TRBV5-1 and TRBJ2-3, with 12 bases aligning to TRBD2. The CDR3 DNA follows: TGCGCCAGCAGCGGCGCCAGGACTAGCGGGGTTAGCACAGATACGCAGTATTTT. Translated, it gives CASSGARTSGVSTDTQYF.